What follows are 24 T cell receptor beta chains derived from one specimen sequenced in a study of T-cell reconstitution after alpha-beta-depleted transplantation in children. Molecular barcoding with unique molecular identifiers was used for the TCRbeta library. TCRdb processed the PCR reads anew with MiXCR; each CDR3 protein has one entry. Seen here are about 580,000 distinct CDR3 sequences, more than 20% observed once, and the top ten hold approximately 14%. Sequenced material: PBMCs, mostly from graft donor cells, taken 360 days after TCRalphabeta/CD19-depleted stem cell transplant. These receptor sequences come from a boy younger than two who had a stem cell transplant for acute myeloid leukemia, so the T cells may come from the graft donor.

This clonotype came up many times. V usage is TRBV29-1 and J usage is TRBJ1-1, with D tentatively TRBD1 (5 bases). V lost 4 bases, J lost 1 base, and 7 bases lay in between. CDR1 is SQVTM, CDR2 ANQGSEA, per germline. This CDR3 has 12 amino acids. As DNA, the CDR3 is TGCAGCGTTGGACAGCCGAACACTGAAGCTTTCTTT. Its protein is CSVGQPNTEAFF. Full variable domain (outside the CDR3, taken from reference TRBV29-1 and TRBJ1-1): SAVISQKPSRDICQRGTSLTIQCQVDSQVTMMFWYRQQPGQSLTLIATANQGSEATYESGFVIDKFPISRPNLTFSTLTVSNMSPEDSSIYLCSVGQPNTEAFFGQGTRLTVV.

This sequence joins TRBV20-1 and TRBJ1-5; TRBD1 might be the D (5 bases). This CDR3 comprises 16 residues. Germline CDR1 reads DFQATT; CDR2 reads SNEGSKA (reference sequence). The V end was cut by 3 bases, the J end by 4 bases, with 19 bases between. The CDR3 DNA is TGCAGTGCTAGCTCCTCTGGGGGTCCCTTTAATCAGCCCCAGCATTTT. Protein product: CSASSSGGPFNQPQHF.

In its sample, this clonotype was seen once. V gene TRBV20-1 combines with J gene TRBJ2-5, with D unresolved. The CDR3 is 17 residues long. Germline CDR1 DFQATT, CDR2 SNEGSKA (reference sequence). CDR3 amino acids: CCASLLGRPRMSETQYF. The CDR3, as DNA: TGCTGCGCTAGTTTGTTAGGTCGGCCTCGGATGTCGGAGACCCAGTACTTC.

The V call is TRBV20-1, the J call TRBJ2-1; the D call may be TRBD1 or TRBD2 (7 bases each). Germline V gene data show CDR1 as DFQATT and CDR2 as SNEGSKA (reference sequence). V was pared by 2 bases and J by 7 bases, with 15 bases between. The CDR3 contains 14 residues. The CDR3 loop is CSARLTRGGNEQFF. Here the CDR3 DNA reads TGCAGTGCTAGACTCACCAGGGGGGGGAATGAGCAGTTCTTC.

This CDR3 is CASSYHPTGNEKLFF. The DNA of the CDR3 is TGTGCCAGCAGCTACCACCCGACAGGGAATGAAAAACTGTTTTTT. The chain uses TRBV7-8 and TRBJ1-4; 7 nucleotides agree with TRBD1. Looked up from germline, CDR1 is SGHVS and CDR2 is FQNEAQ. The CDR3 covers 15 residues. The ends lost 4 bases at V and 5 bases at J; junction bases unmatched: 7.

This clonotype was seen ten or more times. This chain uses TRBV20-1 with TRBJ2-1; the D gene is possibly TRBD2 (7 bases). Germline V gene data show CDR1 as DFQATT and CDR2 as SNEGSKA (reference sequence). The ends were cut back, 2 bases at V and 7 bases at J, with 15 bases in the middle. The CDR3 loop spans 14 amino acids. The DNA for the CDR3 is TGCAGTGCTAGACCGGGGGGCGTGAGGAATGAGCAGTTCTTC. Translating gives CSARPGGVRNEQFF.

This chain connects TRBV20-1 to TRBJ2-3; perhaps TRBD2 as D (6 bases). Germline V gene lookup returns CDR1 DFQATT and CDR2 SNEGSKA (reference sequence). The CDR3 loop spans 15 amino acids. V was trimmed by 4 bases and J by 6 bases, leaving 20 bases between them. The CDR3 loop is CSAKRDSRLLDTQYF. The DNA for the CDR3 is TGCAGTGCTAAAAGGGACTCGCGGCTGTTGGATACGCAGTATTTT.

V usage is TRBV20-1 and J usage is TRBJ2-2; weak D call: TRBD1 (6 bases). Germline CDR1 and CDR2: DFQATT and SNEGSKA (reference sequence). V lost 1 base and J lost 3, with 9 bases in between. The length of the CDR3 is 14 residues. The CDR3, as DNA: TGCAGTGCTAGAGGGGGGCGGGACACCGGGGAGCTGTTTTTT. It codes for CSARGGRDTGELFF.

This clonotype has a count of ten or more. This chain uses TRBV20-1 with TRBJ2-3; TRBD1 agrees at 7 bases. Germline V lookup: CDR1 DFQATT, CDR2 SNEGSKA (reference sequence). The J segment lost 0 bases and the V segment lost 6 bases, leaving 6 bases of the junction unmatched. The CDR3 runs 14 residues. This CDR3 reads CSAPGQPSTDTQYF. The DNA of the CDR3 is TGCAGTGCCCCGGGACAGCCTAGCACAGATACGCAGTATTTT.

CDR3 bases: TGTGCCAGCAGCTGGGACAGGGGCGCAGATACGCAGTATTTT. Translation gives CASSWDRGADTQYF. The gene calls are TRBV11-2 and TRBJ2-3, with 10 nucleotides matching TRBD1. The CDR3 runs to 14 residues. The junction had 2 bases not matched to a gene; V was cut back by 4 bases and J by 4 bases. Germline V lookup: CDR1 SGHAT, CDR2 FQNNGV.

This clonotype was picked up many times. The chain combines TRBV3-1 with TRBJ2-5; D unclear. The germline V and J ends were trimmed by 3 bases and 4 bases, with 9 bases remaining between them. Per the germline V gene, CDR1 is LGHDT and CDR2 is YNNKEL (reference sequence). CDR3 length: 13 amino acids. DNA of the CDR3: TGTGCCAGCAGCCAGTTGGTTGCAGAGACCCAGTACTTC. Its translation: CASSQLVAETQYF.

The chain has TRBV11-1 and TRBJ2-7; D remains unclear. Trimming cost V 6 bases and J 4 bases, with 10 bases left between them. This CDR3 is built from 12 residues. Germline V lookup: CDR1 SGHAT, CDR2 FQDESV (reference sequence). The DNA of the CDR3 is TGTGCCAGCAGTCGGGTGACATACGAGCAGTACTTC. Residues: CASSRVTYEQYF.

This clonotype has only a few counts. J is TRBJ2-5 and V is TRBV12-3 or TRBV12-4; D call uncertain. The CDR3 runs to 13 residues. Deletions cut 5 bases from V and 5 bases from J, with 12 bases between. Here the CDR3 DNA reads TGTGCCAGCAGTCTAGACTGGGCCGAGACCCAGTACTTC. Translation: CASSLDWAETQYF.

This clonotype was seen ten or more times. The chain has TRBV20-1 and TRBJ2-7; TRBD1 matches at 9 bases. The CDR3 runs to 15 residues. Germline V gene lookup returns CDR1 DFQATT and CDR2 SNEGSKA (reference sequence). V trimming: 5 bases; J trimming: 3 bases; junction bases outside the gene matches: 11. The CDR3 loop reads CSAPLDRGRNYEQYF. The DNA of the CDR3 is TGCAGTGCTCCCCTGGACAGGGGAAGGAACTACGAGCAGTACTTC.

This sequence joins TRBV27 and TRBJ2-2; no firm D call. This CDR3 is 15 amino acids long. Germline V gives CDR1 MNHEY, CDR2 SMNVEV (reference sequence). V lost 2 bases and J 5 bases, leaving 12 bases between the germline ends. The CDR3 DNA is TGTGCCAGCAGTTTAGGCCCACTCCGGACCGGGGAGCTGTTTTTT. Translated: CASSLGPLRTGELFF.

V and J are TRBV9 and TRBJ1-2, with 11 bases lining up with TRBD1. Germline CDR1 is SGDLS and CDR2 is YYNGEE. The CDR3 is 15 amino acids. Unmatched junction bases numbered 4, after V lost 4 bases and J lost 2 bases. DNA for the CDR3: TGTGCCAGCAGCCTGTGGACAGGGGGCAACTATGGCTACACCTTC. This translates into CASSLWTGGNYGYTF. The variable domain in full, with the rest retrieved from reference TRBV9 and TRBJ1-2, is DSGVTQTPKHLITATGQRVTLRCSPRSGDLSVYWYQQSLDQGLQFLIQYYNGEERAKGNILERFSAQQFPDLHSELNLSSLELGDSALYFCASSLWTGGNYGYTFGSGTRLTVV.

This clonotype showed up many times. The gene calls are TRBV20-1 and TRBJ2-3; D is unresolved. Trimming stripped 6 bases from V and 0 bases from J, with 7 bases between. Germline assignment: CDR1 DFQATT and CDR2 SNEGSKA (reference sequence). The CDR3 has 12 amino acids. The CDR3 region is CSADASTDTQYF. CDR3 bases: TGCAGTGCAGACGCAAGCACAGATACGCAGTATTTT.

This clonotype came up many times. The V and J genes are TRBV12-3 or TRBV12-4 and TRBJ1-5; TRBD1 agrees at 8 bases. V shed 4 bases, J shed 3 bases, and the junction held 11 bases outside the gene matches. This CDR3 has 17 residues. CDR3 bases: TGTGCCAGCAGTTCTAGACCCGGGACAGGAGACAATCAGCCCCAGCATTTT. This sequence encodes CASSSRPGTGDNQPQHF.

This clonotype was observed a handful of times. J is TRBJ2-1 and V is TRBV5-5; possibly TRBD1 for D (5 bases). CDR3 length: 16 amino acids. Per the germline V gene, CDR1 is SGHKS and CDR2 is YYEKEE (reference sequence). V lost 0 bases and J lost 2, with 12 bases in between. The CDR3 nucleotides are TGTGCCAGCAGCTTGGCCCCGGGCAGGGCCTACAATGAGCAGTTCTTC. Protein: CASSLAPGRAYNEQFF. The variable domain in full, completed from reference TRBV5-5 and TRBJ2-1, reads DAGVTQSPTHLIKTRGQQVTLRCSPISGHKSVSWYQQVLGQGPQFIFQYYEKEERGRGNFPDRFSARQFPNYSSELNVNALLLGDSALYLCASSLAPGRAYNEQFFGPGTRLTVL.

This clonotype was seen repeatedly, ten times or more. The chain carries TRBV24-1 and TRBJ2-1, with a weak D call TRBD1 (6 bases). V gave up 9 bases and J gave up 0 bases, with 8 bases separating them. Germline V gene data show CDR1 as KGHDR and CDR2 as SFDVKD. The CDR3 is made up of 13 amino acids. Here the CDR3 reads CATGGSSYNEQFF. The CDR3 bases are TGTGCCACCGGGGGCTCCTCCTACAATGAGCAGTTCTTC.

This clonotype came up many times. The chain links TRBV29-1 to TRBJ2-3, with TRBD2 matching over 12 bases. Unmatched junction bases numbered 5, after V lost 4 bases and J lost 9 bases. Germline CDR1 is SQVTM and CDR2 is ANQGSEA. The CDR3 has 13 amino acids. CDR3 sequence (DNA): TGCAGCGTTGCTAGCGGGGGGGCCGGAACGCAGTATTTT. Its protein product is CSVASGGAGTQYF.

This clonotype was recorded many times. V gene TRBV20-1 combines with J gene TRBJ2-4; D possibly corresponds to TRBD1 (6 bases). This CDR3 contains 12 residues. With 1 base removed from V and 10 bases from J, the gap between germline ends came to 11 bases. CDR1 and CDR2 (germline): DFQATT, SNEGSKA (reference sequence). The CDR3 protein is CSARGGDKIQYF. DNA for the CDR3: TGCAGTGCTAGAGGTGGGGACAAGATTCAGTACTTC.

This clonotype turned up a few times. The chain combines TRBV5-1 with TRBJ2-1; D is uncertain. The CDR3 sequence is 14 residues long. Trimming pared 0 bases from V and 8 bases from J, leaving 12 bases between. CDR1 and CDR2 (germline): SGHRS, YFSETQ. The CDR3 nucleotides are TGCGCCAGCAGCTTGGAGACGCCGGTGGATGAGCAGTTCTTC. Protein: CASSLETPVDEQFF.

V usage is TRBV10-2 and J usage is TRBJ2-7; D call uncertain. V was cut by 11 bases and J by 6 bases, with 11 bases left in between. The CDR3 consists of 10 residues. Germline CDR1 WSHSY, CDR2 SAAADI. The CDR3 loop is CAAKDGEQYF. The CDR3 DNA reads as TGCGCCGCCAAGGACGGCGAGCAGTACTTC.